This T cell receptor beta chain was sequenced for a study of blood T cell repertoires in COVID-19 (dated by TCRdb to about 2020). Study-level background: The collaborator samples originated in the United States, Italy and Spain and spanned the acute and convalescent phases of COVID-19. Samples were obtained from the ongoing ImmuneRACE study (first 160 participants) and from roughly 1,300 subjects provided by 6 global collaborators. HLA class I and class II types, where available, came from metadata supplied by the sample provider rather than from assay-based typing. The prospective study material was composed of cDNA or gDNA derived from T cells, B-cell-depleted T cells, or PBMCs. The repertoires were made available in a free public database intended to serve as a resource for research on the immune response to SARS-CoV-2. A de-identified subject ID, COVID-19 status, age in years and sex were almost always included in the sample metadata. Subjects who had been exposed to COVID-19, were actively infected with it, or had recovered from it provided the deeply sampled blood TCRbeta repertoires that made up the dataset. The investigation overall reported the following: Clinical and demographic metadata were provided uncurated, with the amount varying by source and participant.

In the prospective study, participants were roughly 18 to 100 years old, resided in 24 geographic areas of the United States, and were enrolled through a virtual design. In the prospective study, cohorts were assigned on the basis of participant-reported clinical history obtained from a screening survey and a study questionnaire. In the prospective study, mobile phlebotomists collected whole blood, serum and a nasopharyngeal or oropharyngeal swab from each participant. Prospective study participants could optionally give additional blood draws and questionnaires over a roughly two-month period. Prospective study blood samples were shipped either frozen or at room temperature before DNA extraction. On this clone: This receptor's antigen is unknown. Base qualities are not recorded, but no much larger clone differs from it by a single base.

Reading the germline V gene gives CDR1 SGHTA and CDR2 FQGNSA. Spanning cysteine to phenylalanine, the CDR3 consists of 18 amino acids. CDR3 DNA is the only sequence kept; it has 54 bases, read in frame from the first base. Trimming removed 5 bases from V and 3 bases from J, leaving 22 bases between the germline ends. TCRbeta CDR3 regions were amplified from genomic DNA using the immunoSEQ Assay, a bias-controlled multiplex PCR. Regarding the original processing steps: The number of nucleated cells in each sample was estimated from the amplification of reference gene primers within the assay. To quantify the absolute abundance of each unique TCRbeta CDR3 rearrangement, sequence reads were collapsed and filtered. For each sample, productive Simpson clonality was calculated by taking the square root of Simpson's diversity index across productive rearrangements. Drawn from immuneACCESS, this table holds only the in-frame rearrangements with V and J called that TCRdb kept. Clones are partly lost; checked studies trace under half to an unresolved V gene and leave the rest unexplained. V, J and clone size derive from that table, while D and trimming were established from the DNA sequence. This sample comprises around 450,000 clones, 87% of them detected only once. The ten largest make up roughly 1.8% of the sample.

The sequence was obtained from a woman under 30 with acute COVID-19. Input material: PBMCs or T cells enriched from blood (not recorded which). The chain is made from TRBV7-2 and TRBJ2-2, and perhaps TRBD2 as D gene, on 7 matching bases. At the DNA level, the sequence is TGTGCCAGCAGCCCCCCCGGCGGGGGCACTCGCGACACCGGGGAGCTGTTTTTT. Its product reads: CASSPPGGGTRDTGELFF.